The 27 T cell receptor beta chains below come from one sample, sequenced in a study of cytomegalovirus exposure and HLA in healthy donors. The table came from immunoSEQ multiplex PCR; TCRdb's copy has only in-frame clones and leaves some out. The table includes fewer than 200,000 clones, 80% to 90% detected once. Material for sequencing was PBMCs. All receptors come from a woman in her 30s in good health and CMV-seronegative.

The genes are TRBV2 and TRBJ1-2; D unclear. Trimming removed 1 base at V and 1 base at J, with 10 bases between. There are 15 residues in the CDR3. The germline CDR1 and CDR2 sequences are SNHLY and FYNNEI. This CDR3 reads CASSEGGRLNYGYTF. The CDR3 nucleotides read TGTGCCAGCAGTGAAGGTGGCAGACTTAACTATGGCTACACCTTC.

The chain carries TRBV27 and TRBJ2-1; 7 nucleotides agree with TRBD1. This CDR3 spans 13 amino acids. CDR1 and CDR2 from the germline V gene are MNHEY and SMNVEV (reference sequence). After removal of 6 bases from V and 9 bases from J, the junction contained 8 bases not matched to a gene. CDR3 sequence: CASSWTGFTEQFF. In nucleotides, the CDR3 is TGTGCCAGCAGCTGGACAGGCTTTACTGAGCAGTTCTTC.

This clone was seen once. The genes are TRBV4-2 and TRBJ1-1, with D uncertain. The CDR3 runs to 14 residues. V lost 1 base, J lost 0 bases, and 6 bases lay in between. The V gene's germline CDR1 is LGHNA and CDR2 YNFKEQ. The CDR3 DNA reads TGTGCCAGCAGCCAAGCAGGTGTGAACACTGAAGCTTTCTTT. Translation gives CASSQAGVNTEAFF.

V and J are TRBV7-8 and TRBJ2-3, with 8 bases lining up with TRBD1. CDR3 length equals 17 residues. Germline V lookup: CDR1 SGHVS, CDR2 FQNEAQ. V was pared by 2 bases and J by 4 bases, with 11 bases of the junction left unmatched. The CDR3 nucleotides read TGTGCCAGCAGCTTACTTTCTCAGGGGGCATTTGCAGATACGCAGTATTTT. Amino acids: CASSLLSQGAFADTQYF.

The rearrangement joins TRBV2 to TRBJ1-2, with D unclear. CDR3 length: 14 amino acids. Deletions cut 4 bases from V and 8 bases from J, with 17 bases between. CDR1 and CDR2 (germline): SNHLY, FYNNEI. The CDR3 bases are TGTGCCAGCAGTGGTGAAAGAGCCTCGGGGGGCTACACCTTC. This sequence encodes CASSGERASGGYTF.

This sequence joins TRBV15 and TRBJ1-6, with TRBD1 matching 7 bases. Looked up from germline, CDR1 is LNHNV and CDR2 is YYDKDF (reference sequence). With 0 bases clipped from V and 10 bases from J, the junction kept 3 bases outside the gene matches. The CDR3 totals 14 residues. DNA of the CDR3: TGTGCCACCAGCAGAGATCTAGGGGGCTCACCCCTCCACTTT. Translated: CATSRDLGGSPLHF.

CDR3 in amino acids: CASSLASGGTSSYNEQFF. The CDR3 DNA follows: TGTGCCAGCAGCTTAGCCTCCGGGGGGACGTCTTCCTACAATGAGCAGTTCTTC. J is TRBJ2-1 and V is TRBV11-2, with 7 nucleotides matching TRBD2. Germline V gene sequence: CDR1 SGHAT, CDR2 FQNNGV. With 1 base clipped from V and 1 base from J, the junction kept 10 bases outside the gene matches. The CDR3 length is 18 residues.

The gene calls are TRBV6-7 and TRBJ2-7, with D uncertain. TRBV6-7 is labeled an ORF, and its function is uncertain. This CDR3 comprises 15 residues. The V gene lost 7 bases and the J gene lost 5 bases, with 21 bases spanning the gap. The CDR3 DNA follows: TGTGCCAGCAAAATATCAGGCCCCCTTTGGAACGAGCAGTACTTC. Its translation is CASKISGPLWNEQYF.

The chain recombines TRBV12-5 with TRBJ1-1, with TRBD1 as a possible D gene (5 bases). The CDR3 consists of 15 residues. Germline CDR1 LGHNT, CDR2 FRNRAP. Trimming pared 2 bases from V and 11 bases from J, leaving 21 bases between. The CDR3 bases are TGTGCTAGTGGTTTGCTGAGTGACAGCGACCGATTCGCTTTCTTT. It codes for CASGLLSDSDRFAFF.

This clone has just one count. This chain joins TRBV12-5 and TRBJ2-3; TRBD2 is a possible D gene (5 bases). CDR3 length: 13 amino acids. V lost 9 bases and J lost 2, with 12 bases in between. Germline V gene sequence: CDR1 LGHNT, CDR2 FRNRAP. DNA of the CDR3: TGTGCTAGCGGCGGGCGGGCCACAGATACGCAGTATTTT. Encoded protein: CASGGRATDTQYF.

The sample holds one count of this clone. The chain joins TRBV5-1 to TRBJ1-1, with 11 bases lining up with TRBD1. This CDR3 spans 17 amino acids. The germline V gene encodes CDR1 SGHRS and CDR2 YFSETQ. Losses at the gene ends were 3 bases for V and 5 bases for J; bases not matched to a gene: 12. The CDR3 loop reads CASSSGTGGLLKTEAFF. The DNA for the CDR3 is TGCGCCAGCAGCTCCGGGACAGGGGGACTCTTAAAAACTGAAGCTTTCTTT. Full variable domain (outside the CDR3, taken from reference TRBV5-1 and TRBJ1-1): KAGVTQTPRYLIKTRGQQVTLSCSPISGHRSVSWYQQTPGQGLQFLFEYFSETQRNKGNFPGRFSGRQFSNSRSEMNVSTLELGDSALYLCASSSGTGGLLKTEAFFGQGTRLTVV.

The V gene is TRBV21-1, the J gene TRBJ2-3; TRBD1 was called by the table and not checked on the DNA. TRBV21-1 is flagged as a pseudogene. The length of the CDR3 is 16 residues. The CDR3: CASRETTGGSTDTQYF. The CDR3 nucleotides are TGTGCCAGCAGAGAAACGACAGGAGGATCCACAGATACGCAGTATTTT.

V is TRBV10-3 and J is TRBJ1-1; perhaps TRBD1 as D (6 bases). Trimming pared 4 bases from V and 4 bases from J, leaving 13 bases between. The CDR3 is 14 residues long. CDR1 is ENHRY and CDR2 is SYGVKD in the germline V gene. The CDR3 DNA follows: TGTGCCATCAGTGGAACAGGGTTCGCCACTGAAGCTTTCTTT. This codes for CAISGTGFATEAFF.

V usage is TRBV18 and J usage is TRBJ1-4, with 10 bases identical to TRBD1. Germline CDR1 reads KGHSH; CDR2 reads LQKENI. The CDR3 runs to 14 residues. J lost 6 bases, V lost 2 bases, and 0 bases had no gene match. The CDR3 reads CASSPGTGDEKLFF. The CDR3 DNA is TGTGCCAGCTCACCAGGGACAGGGGATGAAAAACTGTTTTTT.

The chain couples TRBV5-4 to TRBJ1-1; TRBD1 aligns across 8 bases. This CDR3 has 15 residues. V lost 4 bases to trimming and J lost 0 bases; unmatched junction nucleotides: 5. The germline V gene encodes CDR1 SGHNT and CDR2 YYREEE (reference sequence). In DNA, the CDR3 is TGTGCCAGCAGCGCTGACAGGGGAATGAACACTGAAGCTTTCTTT. It specifies CASSADRGMNTEAFF.

V is TRBV19 and J is TRBJ1-1, with D possibly matching TRBD1 (5 bases). CDR3 length: 19 residues. Trimming left V 3 bases short and J 0 bases short, with 23 bases between. The germline CDR1 and CDR2 sequences are LNHDA and SQIVND (reference sequence). CDR3 sequence reads: CASSIGVGDSTRMNTEAFF. The CDR3 DNA follows: TGTGCCAGTAGTATCGGTGTGGGGGACTCAACAAGGATGAACACTGAAGCTTTCTTT.

The gene calls are TRBV5-4 and TRBJ1-1, with 8 bases lining up with TRBD1. V shed 4 bases and J 0 bases; nucleotides not matched to a gene: 5. The length of the CDR3 is 15 residues. From germline, CDR1 is SGHNT and CDR2 YYREEE (reference sequence). CDR3 sequence (DNA): TGTGCCAGCAGCCCCCGGACAGGGCTGAACACTGAAGCTTTCTTT. Translating it yields CASSPRTGLNTEAFF.

The chain couples TRBV5-1 to TRBJ1-4; TRBD1 agrees at 7 bases. Germline V gene sequence: CDR1 SGHRS, CDR2 YFSETQ. After removal of 5 bases from V and 6 bases from J, the junction contained 7 bases not matched to a gene. CDR3 size: 14 residues. DNA of the CDR3: TGCGCCAGCAGGGAAGCAGGGGGAGATGAAAAACTGTTTTTT. Residues: CASREAGGDEKLFF.

CDR3 in DNA: TGTGCCAGCAGCGTAGAGGGACAGGGTTTTTACGAGCAGTACTTC. Protein product: CASSVEGQGFYEQYF. The chain has TRBV9 and TRBJ2-7, with 9 nucleotides matching TRBD1. CDR1 and CDR2 (germline): SGDLS, YYNGEE. This CDR3 region has 15 residues. V lost 0 bases, J lost 4 bases, and 5 bases stayed unmatched.

This chain connects TRBV2 to TRBJ1-5; possibly TRBD1 for D (5 bases). The CDR3 runs to 14 residues. Germline V gene lookup returns CDR1 SNHLY and CDR2 FYNNEI. The germline V and J ends were trimmed by 8 bases and 0 bases, with 11 bases remaining between them. As DNA, the CDR3 is TGTGCCAGCGATCAGGGCTATAGCAATCAGCCCCAGCATTTT. This gives the protein CASDQGYSNQPQHF.

The V and J genes are TRBV5-4 and TRBJ1-1; tentatively, D is TRBD1 (6 bases). V was clipped by 1 base and J by 7 bases, with 17 bases between them. This CDR3 contains 15 residues. The germline gives CDR1 SGHNT, CDR2 YYREEE (reference sequence). CDR3 sequence: CASSLPGGAGVEAFF. The CDR3 nucleotides read TGTGCCAGCAGCTTGCCGGGGGGCGCGGGAGTTGAAGCTTTCTTT.

The chain couples TRBV6-4 to TRBJ2-7; D is perhaps TRBD1 (6 bases). From germline, CDR1 is MRHNA and CDR2 SNTAGT. The CDR3 extends over 13 amino acids. Between the trimmed V and J ends, which lost 0 bases and 12 bases, there was a span of 15 bases. The CDR3 sequence is CASSDSEQGSRYF. For the CDR3, the DNA is TGTGCCAGCAGTGACTCCGAACAGGGTTCGCGGTACTTC.

This chain joins TRBV19 and TRBJ1-5, with 8 bases aligning to TRBD1. CDR3 length: 15 amino acids. J was trimmed by 0 bases and V by 6 bases; bases with no gene match: 4. Germline CDR1 reads LNHDA; CDR2 reads SQIVND (reference sequence). The CDR3 nucleotides are TGTGCCAGTAGGACAGGGGAATATAGCAATCAGCCCCAGCATTTT. Protein: CASRTGEYSNQPQHF.

V gene TRBV7-2 combines with J gene TRBJ1-2; 9 bases line up with TRBD1. Germline assignment: CDR1 SGHTA and CDR2 FQGNSA. The CDR3 loop spans 15 amino acids. With V trimmed by 3 bases and J by 4 bases, 6 bases remained unmatched. As DNA, the CDR3 is TGTGCCAGCAGCTTGGGACAGGGTGGGGCCTATGGCTACACCTTC. Its translation is CASSLGQGGAYGYTF.

A remark on this clone: Other DNA sequences within the sample encode an identical CDR3. The chain links TRBV5-1 to TRBJ1-4; TRBD1 aligns across 9 bases. V lost 2 bases and J lost 7; bases outside the gene matches: 6. The length of the CDR3 is 15 residues. CDR1 SGHRS and CDR2 YFSETQ come from the germline V gene. CDR3 DNA: TGCGCCAGCAGCTTAGGACAGGGGAAGGGTGAAAAACTGTTTTTT. This sequence encodes CASSLGQGKGEKLFF.

The chain joins TRBV5-4 to TRBJ1-2; D gene uncertain. Trimming cost V 5 bases and J 6 bases, with 11 bases left between them. Germline V gives CDR1 SGHNT, CDR2 YYREEE (reference sequence). The CDR3 has 12 amino acids. The CDR3 loop is CASRAYRDGYTF. The CDR3 bases are TGTGCCAGCAGAGCGTATCGGGATGGCTACACCTTC.

DNA of the CDR3: TGTGCCAGCAGCCTGGTCGTGGGGGCTGAAAAACTGTTTTTT. Translating it yields CASSLVVGAEKLFF. The gene calls are TRBV7-9 and TRBJ1-4; D perhaps matches TRBD1 (6 bases). The germline gives CDR1 SEHNR, CDR2 FQNEAQ (reference sequence). The ends were cut back, 5 bases at V and 7 bases at J, with 14 bases in the middle. The CDR3 is 14 amino acids.